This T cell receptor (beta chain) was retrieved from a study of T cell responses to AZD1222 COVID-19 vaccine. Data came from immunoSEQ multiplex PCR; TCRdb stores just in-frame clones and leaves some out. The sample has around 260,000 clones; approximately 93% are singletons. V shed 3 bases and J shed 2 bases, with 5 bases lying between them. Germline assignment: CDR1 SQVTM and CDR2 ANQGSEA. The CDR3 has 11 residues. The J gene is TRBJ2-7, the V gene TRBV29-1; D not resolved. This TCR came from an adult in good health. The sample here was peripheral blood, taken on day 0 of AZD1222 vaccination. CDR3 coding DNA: TGCAGCGTTGAGGAAACCTACGAGCAGTACTTC. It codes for CSVEETYEQYF.